These 14 T cell receptor beta chains were all obtained from the same sample, sequenced in a study of T cell responses to AZD1222 COVID-19 vaccine. The method was immunoSEQ multiplex PCR; TCRdb's version includes in-frame clones alone and lacks a portion of them. The sample shows about 150,000 clones, around 94% of them seen only once. Here the sequenced sample was peripheral blood, taken on day 0 of AZD1222 vaccination. The receptors were gathered from an adult in good health.

This sequence joins TRBV2 and TRBJ2-7; D is perhaps TRBD1 or TRBD2 (6 bases each). The CDR3 loop spans 12 amino acids. Germline CDR1 reads SNHLY; CDR2 reads FYNNEI. V shed 7 bases and J shed 3 bases, with 10 bases lying between them. CDR3 in amino acids: CASKEGDYEQYV. In DNA form, the CDR3 reads TGTGCCAGCAAGGAGGGGGACTACGAGCAGTACGTC.

CDR3 sequence (DNA): TGTGCCAGCAGTTTTTTTACGGGGGATGAGCAGTTCTTC. This encodes CASSFFTGDEQFF. The chain recombines TRBV12-3 or TRBV12-4 with TRBJ2-1; D is possibly TRBD2 (6 bases). CDR3 size: 13 residues. V lost 3 bases, J lost 8 bases, and 11 bases lay in between.

This rearrangement joins TRBV18 to TRBJ2-1; 10 nucleotides line up with TRBD2. The CDR3 is 14 residues long. J lost 9 bases, V lost 6 bases, and 8 bases had no gene match. The germline V gene encodes CDR1 KGHSH and CDR2 LQKENI. The CDR3 region is CASSALAGEGEQFF. The CDR3 DNA sequence: TGTGCCAGCTCCGCGCTAGCGGGAGAAGGTGAGCAGTTCTTC.

This sequence joins TRBV3-1 (or the pseudogene TRBV3-2) and TRBJ1-2; D not resolved. Germline values: CDR1 LGHDT, CDR2 YNNKEL (reference sequence). V was shortened by 2 bases and J by 0 bases, with 13 bases between the two germline ends. This CDR3 has 16 amino acids. Written as DNA, the CDR3 is TGTGCCAGCAGCCAATACTACGGGCAGACTAACTATGGCTACACCTTC. This codes for CASSQYYGQTNYGYTF.

With respect to this clone: A junction end diverges from the germline sequence, so it may reflect a read error. The rearrangement uses TRBV6-4 and TRBJ2-2; D unclear. Per the germline V gene, CDR1 is MRHNA and CDR2 is SNTAGT. This CDR3 has 15 amino acids. The CDR3 protein is CASSETPDDTRELFF. As DNA, the CDR3 is TGTGCCAGCAGTGAGACTCCCGATGACACCCGGGAGCTGTTTTTT.

The gene calls are TRBV5-4 and TRBJ1-2, with 9 bases identical to TRBD1. Germline assignment: CDR1 SGHNT and CDR2 YYREEE (reference sequence). With 0 bases clipped from V and 8 bases from J, the junction kept 2 bases outside the gene matches. The CDR3 has 13 amino acids. CDR3 loop: CASSLGTGAGYTF. The DNA of the CDR3 is TGTGCCAGCAGCTTGGGGACAGGGGCCGGCTACACCTTC.

This clone showed up just once. The chain has TRBV3-1 (or the pseudogene TRBV3-2) and TRBJ2-2; 11 nucleotides align to TRBD1. The CDR3 contains 18 residues. Losses at the gene ends were 2 bases for V and 5 bases for J; bases not matched to a gene: 10. Germline V gene data show CDR1 as LGHDT and CDR2 as YNNKEL (reference sequence). CDR3 amino acids: CASSQLPMDRGRTGELFF. CDR3 nucleotides: TGTGCCAGCAGCCAACTACCTATGGACAGGGGGCGAACCGGGGAGCTGTTTTTT.

The V gene is TRBV7-8, the J gene TRBJ1-3, with TRBD1 as a possible D gene (6 bases). Germline V CDR1 and CDR2: SGHVS, FQNEAQ. CDR3 length equals 16 residues. V was cut by 5 bases and J by 0 bases, with 14 bases left in between. The CDR3 is CASSPDSPISGNTIYF. In DNA form, the CDR3 reads TGTGCCAGCAGCCCGGACAGCCCCATCTCTGGAAACACCATATATTTT. Combining the CDR3 with reference TRBV7-8 and TRBJ1-3 gives the whole variable domain GAGVSQSPRYKVAKRGQDVALRCDPISGHVSLFWYQQALGQGPEFLTYFQNEAQLDKSGLPSDRFFAERPEGSVSTLKIQRTQQEDSAVYLCASSPDSPISGNTIYFGEGSWLTVV.

J is TRBJ1-2 and V is TRBV21-1; TRBD1 reflects the table's D call only, with no check against the DNA. TRBV21-1 is termed a pseudogene. The CDR3 extends over 15 amino acids. The CDR3 is CASEPTGGWNYGYTF. In nucleotides, the CDR3 is TGTGCCAGCGAACCGACAGGGGGCTGGAACTATGGCTACACCTTC.

The chain links TRBV5-1 to TRBJ2-3; 8 positions match TRBD1. The CDR3 runs to 17 residues. The J segment lost 2 bases and the V segment lost 4 bases, leaving 12 bases of the junction unmatched. Per the germline V gene, CDR1 is SGHRS and CDR2 is YFSETQ. CDR3 nucleotides: TGCGCCAGCAGCATAGGAACCAGGGGGCTCTACACAGATACGCAGTATTTT. As protein: CASSIGTRGLYTDTQYF.

The chain combines TRBV10-3 with TRBJ1-2; 8 bases line up with TRBD1. CDR3 length equals 14 residues. The junction had 2 bases not matched to a gene; V was cut back by 5 bases and J by 0 bases. Germline V CDR1 and CDR2: ENHRY, SYGVKD. The chain's CDR3 is CAISQGQANYGYTF. CDR3 nucleotides: TGTGCCATCAGTCAGGGACAGGCTAACTATGGCTACACCTTC.

A single count supports this clone. The chain uses TRBV5-5 and TRBJ2-7, with 13 bases that match TRBD2. CDR1 is SGHKS, CDR2 YYEKEE, per germline (reference sequence). CDR3 length: 15 residues. V trimming: 4 bases; J trimming: 6 bases; junction bases outside the gene matches: 7. The CDR3 DNA is TGTGCCAGCAGCAGGACTAGCGGGGGAATATCCGAGCAGTACGTC. This gives the protein CASSRTSGGISEQYV.

A single count supports this clone. V and J are TRBV18 and TRBJ1-2, with no clear D. Looked up from germline, CDR1 is KGHSH and CDR2 is LQKENI. The V and J ends lost 4 bases and 2 bases respectively, with 14 bases between them. The CDR3 extends over 15 amino acids. The CDR3 loop is CASSLSGGSNYGYTF. CDR3 bases: TGTGCCAGCTCACTATCAGGAGGCAGCAACTATGGCTACACCTTC.

The V call is TRBV6-5, the J call TRBJ1-1, with D possibly being TRBD1 (5 bases). The CDR3 covers 14 residues. Trimming removed 2 bases from V and 5 bases from J, with 12 bases in between. Per the germline V gene, CDR1 is MNHEY and CDR2 is SVGAGI. The CDR3 DNA is TGTGCCAGCAGTTACGATGTGGCAGGGACTGAAGCTTTCTTT. Translated: CASSYDVAGTEAFF.